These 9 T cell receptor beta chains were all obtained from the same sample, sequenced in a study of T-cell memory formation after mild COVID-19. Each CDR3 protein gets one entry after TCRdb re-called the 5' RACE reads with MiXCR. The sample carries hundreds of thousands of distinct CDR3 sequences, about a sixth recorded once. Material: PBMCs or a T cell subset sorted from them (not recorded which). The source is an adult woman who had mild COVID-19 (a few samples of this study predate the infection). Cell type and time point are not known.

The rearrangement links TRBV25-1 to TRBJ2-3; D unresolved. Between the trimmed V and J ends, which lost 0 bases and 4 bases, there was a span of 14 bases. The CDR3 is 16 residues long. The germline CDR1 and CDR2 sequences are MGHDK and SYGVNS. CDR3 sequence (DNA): TGTGCCAGCAGTGAATATCGAGTAGCTCCCGCAGATACGCAGTATTTT. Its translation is CASSEYRVAPADTQYF.

CDR3 sequence: CASSLTGPPPQNEQFF. For the CDR3, the DNA is TGTGCCAGCAGCTTAACGGGACCTCCCCCACAGAATGAGCAGTTCTTC. V is TRBV7-3 and J is TRBJ2-1; either TRBD1 or TRBD2 may supply D (5 bases each). CDR1 and CDR2 from the germline V gene are SGHTA and FQGTGA. This CDR3 contains 16 residues. The V gene lost 0 bases and the J gene lost 7 bases, with 16 bases spanning the gap.

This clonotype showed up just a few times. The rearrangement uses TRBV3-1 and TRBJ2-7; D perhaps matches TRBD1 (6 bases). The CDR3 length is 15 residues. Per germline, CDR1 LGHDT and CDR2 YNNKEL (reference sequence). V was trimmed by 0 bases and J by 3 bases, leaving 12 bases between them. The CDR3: CASSQDGTNFYEQYF. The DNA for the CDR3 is TGTGCCAGCAGCCAAGATGGGACAAACTTCTACGAGCAGTACTTC.

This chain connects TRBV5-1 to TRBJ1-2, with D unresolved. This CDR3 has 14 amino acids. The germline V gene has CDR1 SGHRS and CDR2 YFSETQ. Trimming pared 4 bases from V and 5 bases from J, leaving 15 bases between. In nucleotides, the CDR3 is TGCGCCAGCAGCCCTAAACAGACTACATATGGCTACACCTTC. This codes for CASSPKQTTYGYTF. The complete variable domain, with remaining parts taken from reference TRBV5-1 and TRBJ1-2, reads KAGVTQTPRYLIKTRGQQVTLSCSPISGHRSVSWYQQTPGQGLQFLFEYFSETQRNKGNFPGRFSGRQFSNSRSEMNVSTLELGDSALYLCASSPKQTTYGYTFGSGTRLTVV.

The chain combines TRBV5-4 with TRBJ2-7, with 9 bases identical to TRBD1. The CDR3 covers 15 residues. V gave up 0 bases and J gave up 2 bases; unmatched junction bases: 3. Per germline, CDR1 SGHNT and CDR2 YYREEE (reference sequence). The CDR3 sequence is CASSLEGTGPYEQYF. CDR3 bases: TGTGCCAGCAGCTTGGAAGGGACAGGGCCCTACGAGCAGTACTTC.

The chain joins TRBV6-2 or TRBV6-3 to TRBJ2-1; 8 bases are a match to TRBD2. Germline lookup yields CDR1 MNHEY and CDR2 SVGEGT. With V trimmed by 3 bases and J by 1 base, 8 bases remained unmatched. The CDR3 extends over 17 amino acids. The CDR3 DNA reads TGTGCCAGCAGTTATGGAGGCACTAGCGGTTCCTACAATGAGCAGTTCTTC. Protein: CASSYGGTSGSYNEQFF.

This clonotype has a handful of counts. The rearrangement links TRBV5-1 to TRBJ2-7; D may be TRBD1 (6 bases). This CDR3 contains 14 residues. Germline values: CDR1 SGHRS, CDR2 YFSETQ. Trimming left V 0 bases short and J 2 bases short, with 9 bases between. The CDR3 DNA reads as TGCGCCAGCAGCTTGGATCACAGGGCCTACGAGCAGTACTTC. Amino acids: CASSLDHRAYEQYF.

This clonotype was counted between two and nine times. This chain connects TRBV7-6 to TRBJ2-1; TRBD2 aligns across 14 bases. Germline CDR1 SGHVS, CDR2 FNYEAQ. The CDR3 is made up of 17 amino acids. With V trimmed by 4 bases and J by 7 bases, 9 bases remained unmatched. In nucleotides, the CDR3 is TGTGCCAGCAGCTCCCGACTAGCGGGGGGGTCGGGAAATGAGCAGTTCTTC. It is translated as CASSSRLAGGSGNEQFF.

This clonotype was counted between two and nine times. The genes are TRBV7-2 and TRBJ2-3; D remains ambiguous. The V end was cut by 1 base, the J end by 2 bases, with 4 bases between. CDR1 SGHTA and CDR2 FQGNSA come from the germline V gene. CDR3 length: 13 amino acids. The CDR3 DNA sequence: TGTGCCAGCAGCTTAGACTTCACAGATACGCAGTATTTT. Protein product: CASSLDFTDTQYF.